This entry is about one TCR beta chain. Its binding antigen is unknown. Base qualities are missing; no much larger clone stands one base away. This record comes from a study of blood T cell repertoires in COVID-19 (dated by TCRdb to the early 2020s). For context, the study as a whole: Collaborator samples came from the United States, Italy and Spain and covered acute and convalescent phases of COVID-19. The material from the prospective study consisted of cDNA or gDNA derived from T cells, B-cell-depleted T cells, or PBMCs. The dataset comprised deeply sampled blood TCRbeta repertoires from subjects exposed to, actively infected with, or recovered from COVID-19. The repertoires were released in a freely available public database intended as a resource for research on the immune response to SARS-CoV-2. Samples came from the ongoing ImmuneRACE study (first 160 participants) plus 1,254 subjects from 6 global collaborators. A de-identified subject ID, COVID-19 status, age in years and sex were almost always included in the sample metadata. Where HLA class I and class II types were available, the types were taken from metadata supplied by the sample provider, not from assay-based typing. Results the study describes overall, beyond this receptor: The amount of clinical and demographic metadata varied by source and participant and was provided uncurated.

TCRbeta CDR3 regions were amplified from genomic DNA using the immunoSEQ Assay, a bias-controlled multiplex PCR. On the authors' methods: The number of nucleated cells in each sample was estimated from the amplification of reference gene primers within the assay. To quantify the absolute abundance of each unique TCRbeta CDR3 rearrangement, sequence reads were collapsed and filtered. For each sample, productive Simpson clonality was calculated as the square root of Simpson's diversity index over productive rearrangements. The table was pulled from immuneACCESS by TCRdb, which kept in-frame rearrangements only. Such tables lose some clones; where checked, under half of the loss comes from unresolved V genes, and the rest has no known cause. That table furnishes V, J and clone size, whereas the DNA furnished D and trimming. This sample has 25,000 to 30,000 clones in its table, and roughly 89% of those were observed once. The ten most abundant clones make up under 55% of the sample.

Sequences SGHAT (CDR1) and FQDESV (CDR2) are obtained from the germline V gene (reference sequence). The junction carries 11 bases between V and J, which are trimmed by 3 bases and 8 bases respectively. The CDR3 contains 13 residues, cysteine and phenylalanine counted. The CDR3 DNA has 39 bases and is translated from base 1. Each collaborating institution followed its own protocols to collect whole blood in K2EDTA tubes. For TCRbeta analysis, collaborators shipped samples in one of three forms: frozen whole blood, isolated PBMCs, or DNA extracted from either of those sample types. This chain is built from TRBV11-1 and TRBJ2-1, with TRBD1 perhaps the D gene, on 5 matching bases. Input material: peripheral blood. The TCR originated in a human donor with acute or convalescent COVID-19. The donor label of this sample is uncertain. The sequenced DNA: TGTGCCAGCAGCTTTCAGGGTCTCGATGAGCAGTTCTTC. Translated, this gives CASSFQGLDEQFF.